These 7 T cell receptor beta chains originate from one sample sequenced in a study of blood T cell repertoires in COVID-19. Produced via immunoSEQ multiplex PCR; TCRdb's table is partial and in-frame only. Of under 75,000 clones listed, approximately 90% are singletons. Sample: peripheral blood. Receptors were obtained from a man between 25 and 39 years old with acute or convalescent COVID-19.

V gene TRBV6-1 combines with J gene TRBJ2-7, with no clear D. Germline values: CDR1 MNHNS, CDR2 SASEGT. The CDR3 contains 15 residues. V was cut by 0 bases and J by 9 bases, with 18 bases left in between. The CDR3 sequence: CASSEARYGSRVQYV. CDR3 DNA sequence: TGTGCCAGCAGTGAAGCGCGATACGGTAGTCGCGTGCAGTACGTC.

The V call is TRBV6-2 or TRBV6-3, the J call TRBJ2-7; a weak D match, TRBD1 (6 bases). V lost 2 bases and J lost 5, with 10 bases in between. The CDR3 spans 13 residues. Germline CDR1 is MNHEY and CDR2 is SVGEGT. CDR3 amino acids: CASSYETGNEQYF. The CDR3 DNA sequence: TGTGCCAGCAGTTACGAAACAGGGAACGAGCAGTACTTC.

This clone was seen a handful of times. The chain links TRBV7-9 to TRBJ1-1, with TRBD1 identical over 7 bases. V was pared by 3 bases and J by 1 base, with 5 bases of the junction left unmatched. In germline, CDR1 is SEHNR, CDR2 FQNEAQ (reference sequence). The CDR3 has 15 amino acids. The CDR3, as DNA: TGTGCCAGCAGCTTTACAGGGGACCCGAACACTGAAGCTTTCTTT. Its protein product is CASSFTGDPNTEAFF.

This clone showed up just once. V and J are TRBV5-4 and TRBJ1-4, with TRBD1 identical over 7 bases. Germline V gene sequence: CDR1 SGHNT, CDR2 YYREEE (reference sequence). Unmatched junction bases numbered 7, after V lost 4 bases and J lost 7 bases. The CDR3 runs 14 residues. CDR3 coding DNA: TGTGCCAGCAGCACCCAGGGGGTCGGTGAAAAACTGTTTTTT. Translating gives CASSTQGVGEKLFF.

In this sample, this clone turned up once. The J gene is TRBJ1-6, the V gene TRBV6-5, with D hard to call. The CDR3 sequence is 14 residues long. V was cut by 6 bases and J by 0 bases, with 6 bases left in between. CDR1 and CDR2 (germline): MNHEY, SVGAGI. The CDR3 DNA follows: TGTGCCAGCAGCCGGAGCTCCTATAATTCACCCCTCCACTTT. Protein: CASSRSSYNSPLHF.

CDR3 coding DNA: TGTGCCAGCAGCACAGGACAGACTAACTATGGCTACACCTTC. Translation: CASSTGQTNYGYTF. The rearrangement joins TRBV5-4 to TRBJ1-2; D possibly corresponds to TRBD1 (6 bases). Germline-derived CDR1 and CDR2 are SGHNT and YYREEE (reference sequence). V was pared by 4 bases and J by 0 bases, with 10 bases between. This CDR3 has 14 residues.

This chain joins TRBV6-1 and TRBJ1-2; D uncertain. The CDR3 spans 14 residues. Germline V gene lookup returns CDR1 MNHNS and CDR2 SASEGT. V lost 3 bases and J 4 bases, leaving 12 bases between the germline ends. The CDR3 DNA is TGTGCCAGCAGTGACCCGACGGGGTTCTATGGCTACACCTTC. Residues: CASSDPTGFYGYTF.